Shown below are 3 T cell receptor beta chains from a single sample sequenced in a study of regulatory T cells. Amplification used 52 TRBV primers and 13 TRBJ primers. This table comes from immunoSEQ multiplex PCR, and its TCRdb copy is limited to in-frame clones, with some not included. The sample contains 30,000 to 40,000 clones, about 94% of which appear only once. No antigens are known for them. Findings and limits, study-wide: In CD3G-deficient patients, conventional CD4+ T cells were enriched for hydrophobic CDR3 residues at positions 6 and 7.

Specimen: conventional CD4+ T cells sorted from blood. The receptors come from a child under 10 years old with CD3G deficiency.

The chain joins TRBV28 to TRBJ2-6; 7 bases line up with TRBD1. In germline, CDR1 is MDHEN, CDR2 SYDVKM. The CDR3 length is 20 residues. The ends lost 4 bases at V and 1 base at J; junction bases unmatched: 16. This CDR3 is CASSSHYGRGSISGANVLTF. As DNA, the CDR3 is TGTGCCAGCAGTTCCCATTACGGCAGGGGGTCGATATCTGGGGCCAACGTCCTGACTTTC.

The V gene is TRBV18, the J gene TRBJ2-5; D gene uncertain. V lost 3 bases to trimming and J lost 4 bases, with 12 bases between them. This CDR3 contains 14 residues. Germline CDR1 is KGHSH and CDR2 is LQKENI. The DNA of the CDR3 is TGTGCCAGCTCACCTACACCAGGATTAGAGACCCAGTACTTC. Residues: CASSPTPGLETQYF.

The chain employs TRBV28 and TRBJ2-5, with D hard to call. The CDR3 is 13 residues long. V was clipped by 2 bases and J by 7 bases, with 11 bases between them. Germline CDR1 reads MDHEN; CDR2 reads SYDVKM. In DNA, the CDR3 is TGTGCCAGCAGTTTAACCCGCGGAAGGACCCAGTACTTC. It codes for CASSLTRGRTQYF.